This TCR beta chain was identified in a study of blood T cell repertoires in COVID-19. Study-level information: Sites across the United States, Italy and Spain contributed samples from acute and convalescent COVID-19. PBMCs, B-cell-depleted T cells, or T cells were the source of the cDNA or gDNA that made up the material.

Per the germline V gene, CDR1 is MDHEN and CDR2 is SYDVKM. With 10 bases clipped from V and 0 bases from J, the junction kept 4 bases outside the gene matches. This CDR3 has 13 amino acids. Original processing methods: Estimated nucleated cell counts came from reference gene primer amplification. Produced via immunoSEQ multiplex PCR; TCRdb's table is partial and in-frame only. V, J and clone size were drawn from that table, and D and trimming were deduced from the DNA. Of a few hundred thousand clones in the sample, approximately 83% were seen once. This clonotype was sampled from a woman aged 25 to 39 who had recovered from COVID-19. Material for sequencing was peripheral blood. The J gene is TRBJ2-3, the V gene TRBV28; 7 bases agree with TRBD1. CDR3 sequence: CATTGQSTDTQYF. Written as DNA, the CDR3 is TGTGCCACCACGGGACAGAGCACAGATACGCAGTATTTT.